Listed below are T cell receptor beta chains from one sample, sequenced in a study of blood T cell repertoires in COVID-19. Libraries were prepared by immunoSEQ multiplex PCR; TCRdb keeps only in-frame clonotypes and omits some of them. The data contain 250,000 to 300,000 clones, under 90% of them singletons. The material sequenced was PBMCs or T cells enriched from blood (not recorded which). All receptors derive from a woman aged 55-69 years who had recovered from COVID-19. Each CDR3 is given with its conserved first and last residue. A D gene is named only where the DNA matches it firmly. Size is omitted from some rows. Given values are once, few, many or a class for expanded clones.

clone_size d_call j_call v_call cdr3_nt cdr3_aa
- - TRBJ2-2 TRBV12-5 TGTGCTACCCAGAGGGACGGGGAGCTGTTTTTT CATQRDGELFF
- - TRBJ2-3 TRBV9 TGTGCCAGCAGCGTAGATAACTCCCCCCACACAGATACGCAGTATTTT CASSVDNSPHTDTQYF
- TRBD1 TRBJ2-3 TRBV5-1 TGCGCCAGCAGCTTTCAAGGGGGCCACAGCACAGATACGCAGTATTTT CASSFQGGHSTDTQYF
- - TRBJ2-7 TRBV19 TGTGCCAGTAGTATACAGGCGGGACCTTCCTACGAGCAGTACTTC CASSIQAGPSYEQYF
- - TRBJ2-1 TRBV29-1 TGCAGCGAACGGACTCTCGGGAATGAGCAGTTCTTC CSERTLGNEQFF
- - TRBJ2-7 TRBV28 TGTGCCAGCAGTACAATACCGGGACAAGTTAACGAGCAGTACTTC CASSTIPGQVNEQYF
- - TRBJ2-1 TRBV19 TGTGCCAGTAGCTCTGTCCACAATGAGCAGTTCTTC CASSSVHNEQFF
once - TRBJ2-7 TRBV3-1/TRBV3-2 TGTGCCAGCAGCCAAGACAGAGGCTACGAGCAGTACTTC CASSQDRGYEQYF
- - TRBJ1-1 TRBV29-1 TGCAGCGTTGAAGAGTCTACCATGAACACTGAAGCTTTCTTT CSVEESTMNTEAFF
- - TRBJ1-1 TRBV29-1 TGCAGCGTTACCTACAGGGCTGGGACTGAAGCTTTCTTT CSVTYRAGTEAFF
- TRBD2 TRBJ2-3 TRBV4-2 TGTGCCAGCAGCCAAAGGGAGCTTGCGGGAGTCCGTTCTGTGGATACGCAGTATTTT CASSQRELAGVRSVDTQYF
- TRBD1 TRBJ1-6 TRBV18 TGTGCCAGCTCACCATTTAGCCCAGGGGGAGATTCACCCCTCCACTTT CASSPFSPGGDSPLHF
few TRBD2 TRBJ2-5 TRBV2 TGTGCCAGCAGTGAAGAGCGGGGGGTTCAAGAGACCCAGTACTTC CASSEERGVQETQYF
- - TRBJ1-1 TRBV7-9 TGTGCCAGCAGCTTAGGGCTAGGTGAAGCTTTCTTT CASSLGLGEAFF
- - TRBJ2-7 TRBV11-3 TGTGCCAGCAGCTCCGGAGACTACGAGCAGTACTTC CASSSGDYEQYF
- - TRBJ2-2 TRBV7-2 TGTGCCAGCAGCTCCACGGCGGGCGGGGAGCTGTTTTTT CASSSTAGGELFF
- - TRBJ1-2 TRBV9 TGTGCCAGCAGCGTAGCTAGGAACAGGGAGTATGGCTACACCTTC CASSVARNREYGYTF
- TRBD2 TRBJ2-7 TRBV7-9 TGTGCCAGCACCAAGAGCGGGGACGCCTACGAGCAGTACTTC CASTKSGDAYEQYF
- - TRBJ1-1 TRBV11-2 TGTGCCAGCAGCTTCGAACATCTGAACACTGAAGCTTTCTTT CASSFEHLNTEAFF
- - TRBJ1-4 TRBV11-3 TGTGCCAGCAGCTTAGACGGACTCAATGAAAAACTGTTTTTT CASSLDGLNEKLFF
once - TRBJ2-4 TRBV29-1 TGCAGCGCTTCCTTCACGGCAGGCAAAAACATTCAGTACTTC CSASFTAGKNIQYF
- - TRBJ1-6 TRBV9 TGTGCCAGCAGCGTAGGTCAGGATATTGAGACCCTCCACTTT CASSVGQDIETLHF
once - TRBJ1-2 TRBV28 TGTGCCAGCACCTCAGCCGGACAGCCAAGGGGCTACACCTTC CASTSAGQPRGYTF
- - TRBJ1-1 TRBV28 TGTGCCAGCAGTTTAGCCCCTAGGAACACTGAAGCTTTCTTT CASSLAPRNTEAFF
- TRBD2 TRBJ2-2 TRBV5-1 TGCGCCAGCAGCCTGGCTCCTAGCGGGAGCCCTAACACCGGGGAGCTGTTTTTT CASSLAPSGSPNTGELFF